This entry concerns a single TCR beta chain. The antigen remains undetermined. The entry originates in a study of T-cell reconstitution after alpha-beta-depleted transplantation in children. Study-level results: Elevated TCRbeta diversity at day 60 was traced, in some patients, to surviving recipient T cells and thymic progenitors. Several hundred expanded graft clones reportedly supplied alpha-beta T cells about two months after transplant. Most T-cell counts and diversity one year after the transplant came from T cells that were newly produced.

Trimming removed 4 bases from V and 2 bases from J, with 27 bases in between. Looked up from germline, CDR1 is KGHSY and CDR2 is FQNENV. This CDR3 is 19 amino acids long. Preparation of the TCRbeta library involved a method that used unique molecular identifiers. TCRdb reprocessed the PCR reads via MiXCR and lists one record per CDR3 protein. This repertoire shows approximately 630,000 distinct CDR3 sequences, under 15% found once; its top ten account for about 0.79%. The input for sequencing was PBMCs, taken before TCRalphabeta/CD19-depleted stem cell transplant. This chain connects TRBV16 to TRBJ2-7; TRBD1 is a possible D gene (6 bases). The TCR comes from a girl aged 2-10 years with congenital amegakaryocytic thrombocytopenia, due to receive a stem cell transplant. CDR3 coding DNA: TGTGCCAGCAGCCGAAGTAACCTACAGGGTCACCAGAACCCCTACGAGCAGTACTTC. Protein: CASSRSNLQGHQNPYEQYF.